This TCR beta chain was sequenced during a study of T cell changes during pregnancy in multiple sclerosis. TCRdb keeps only in-frame clones here, not all; method: immunoSEQ multiplex PCR. The sample records 35,000 to 45,000 clones, approximately 90% being singletons. The CDR3 has 13 amino acids. Trimming removed 1 base at V and 4 bases at J, with 8 bases between. In germline, CDR1 is SGHAT, CDR2 FQNNGV. The sequences come from peripheral blood, collected before pregnancy. The chain couples TRBV11-2 to TRBJ2-7; D uncertain. The source is a female donor with multiple sclerosis, enrolled in a pregnancy study. CDR3: CASSLAIEYEQYF. The CDR3 nucleotides are TGTGCCAGCAGCTTAGCCATAGAATACGAGCAGTACTTC.